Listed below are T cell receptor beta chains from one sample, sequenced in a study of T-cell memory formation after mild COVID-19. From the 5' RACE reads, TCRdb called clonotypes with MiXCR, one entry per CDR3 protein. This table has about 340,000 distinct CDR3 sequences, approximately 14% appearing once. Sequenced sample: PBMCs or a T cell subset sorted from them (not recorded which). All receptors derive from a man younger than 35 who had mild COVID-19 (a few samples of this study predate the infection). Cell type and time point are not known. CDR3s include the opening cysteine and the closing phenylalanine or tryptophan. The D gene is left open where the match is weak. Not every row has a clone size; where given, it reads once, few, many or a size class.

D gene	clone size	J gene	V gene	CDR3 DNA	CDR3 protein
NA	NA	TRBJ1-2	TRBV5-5	TGTGCCAGCAGCCCTAGGGGACCCGGGAGTCCCCCCTATGGCTACACCTTC	CASSPRGPGSPPYGYTF
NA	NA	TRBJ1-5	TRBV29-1	TGCAGCGTTGCGACAGGAGATAGCAATCAGCCCCAGCATTTT	CSVATGDSNQPQHF
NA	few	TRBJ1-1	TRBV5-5	TGTGCCAGCAGCTCGGGACCCCCGGGGGGCACTGAAGCTTTCTTT	CASSSGPPGGTEAFF
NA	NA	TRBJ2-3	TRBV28	TGTGCCAGCAGTTTCCCTATGCAGGGACGGGGCACAGATACGCAGTATTTT	CASSFPMQGRGTDTQYF
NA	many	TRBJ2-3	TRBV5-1	TGCGCCAGCAGCCTGGTTTTCGGGGGCGGCACAGATACGCAGTATTTT	CASSLVFGGGTDTQYF
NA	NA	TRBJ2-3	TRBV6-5	TGTGCCAGCAGTGAAGAACAGGGGGGGAAAGATACGCAGTATTTT	CASSEEQGGKDTQYF
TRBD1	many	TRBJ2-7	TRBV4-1	TGCGCCAGCAGCCTCTTGGGACAGGGGAACGAGCAGTACTTC	CASSLLGQGNEQYF
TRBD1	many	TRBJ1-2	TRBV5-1	TGCGCCAGCAGCATCGGACAGGCGTTCGATGGCTACACCTTC	CASSIGQAFDGYTF
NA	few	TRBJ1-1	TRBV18	TGTGCCAGCTCACCAAAGGGAAACACTGAAGCTTTCTTT	CASSPKGNTEAFF
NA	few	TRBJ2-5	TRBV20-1	TGCAGTGCACTTTTAGCGGACCGGGGGACCCAGTACTTC	CSALLADRGTQYF
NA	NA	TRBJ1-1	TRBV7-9	TGTGCCAGCAGCCCATCCGTCTCGGTGAACACTGAAGCTTTCTTT	CASSPSVSVNTEAFF
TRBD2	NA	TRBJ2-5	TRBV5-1	TGCGCCAGCAGCCCCGGGGGGGTGAGAGAGACCCAGTACTTC	CASSPGGVRETQYF
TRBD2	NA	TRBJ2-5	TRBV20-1	TGCAGTGCTAGTCGTCGGACTAGCCCCGCAGAGACCCAGTACTTC	CSASRRTSPAETQYF
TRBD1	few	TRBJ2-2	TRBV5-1	TGCGCCAGCAGCTGGACAGGGCGCGGCACCGGGGAGCTGTTTTTT	CASSWTGRGTGELFF
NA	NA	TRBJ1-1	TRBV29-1	TGCAGCGCTGGGACGCCTGAAGCTTTCTTT	CSAGTPEAFF
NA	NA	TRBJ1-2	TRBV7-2	TGTGCCAGCACGAGCTACACCTTC	CASTSYTF
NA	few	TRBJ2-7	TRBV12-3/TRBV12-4	TGTGCCAGCACCTCAGGGGAGGGGGAGCAGTACTTC	CASTSGEGEQYF
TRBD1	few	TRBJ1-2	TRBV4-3	TGCGCCAGCAGCCAAGATGACAGGGGGTGGTATGGCTACACCTTC	CASSQDDRGWYGYTF
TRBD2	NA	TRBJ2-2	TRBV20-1	TGCAGTGCCCGGACTAGCGGGGGGGCGCTTTTCAATCGGGAGCTGTTTTTT	CSARTSGGALFNRELFF
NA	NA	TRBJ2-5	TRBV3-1	TGTGCCAGCAGGGAGGCAGGGCGAGAGACCCAGTACTTC	CASREAGRETQYF
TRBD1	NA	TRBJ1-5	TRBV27	TGTGCCAGCAGTCCCGGGACAGGATTCAATCAGCCCCAGCATTTT	CASSPGTGFNQPQHF
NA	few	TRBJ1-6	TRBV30	TGTGCCTGGAGAGGGGAGGGTAATTCACCCCTCCACTTT	CAWRGEGNSPLHF
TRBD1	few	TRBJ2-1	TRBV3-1	TGTGCCAGCAGAATACAGGGGGTTGGGGGTGAGCAGTTCTTC	CASRIQGVGGEQFF
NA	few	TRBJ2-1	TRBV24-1	TGTGCCACCAGTGATCCAGACAGGACGTTCTACAATGAGCAGTTCTTC	CATSDPDRTFYNEQFF
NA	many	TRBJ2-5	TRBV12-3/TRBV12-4	TGTGCCAGCAGGGTCGGTAGTTCGGAGACCCAGTACTTC	CASRVGSSETQYF
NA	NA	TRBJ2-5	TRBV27	TGTGCCAGCAGTTTATCGACGCCATATGGGACCCAGTACTTC	CASSLSTPYGTQYF
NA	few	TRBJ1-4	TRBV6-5	TGTGCCAGCAGTTACTCGACGGCGGGGAAACTGTTTTTT	CASSYSTAGKLFF
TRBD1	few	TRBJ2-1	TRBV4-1	TGCGCCAGCAGCCGCCTCTTAGGACAGGGGAAGAACAATGAGCAGTTCTTC	CASSRLLGQGKNNEQFF
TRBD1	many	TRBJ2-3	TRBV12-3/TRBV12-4	TGTGCCAGCAGTTTCGCCAGGGGGAGCACAGATACGCAGTATTTT	CASSFARGSTDTQYF
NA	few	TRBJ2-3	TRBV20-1	TGCAGTGCAAGACTAGTTATCACAGATACGCAGTATTTT	CSARLVITDTQYF
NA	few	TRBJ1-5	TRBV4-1	TGCGCCAGCAGCCAAGGCCCCCTTGATGCTTGGCCCCAGCATTTT	CASSQGPLDAWPQHF
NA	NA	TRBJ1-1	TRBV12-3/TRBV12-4	TGTGCCAGCACGCAGGTCACTGAAGCTTTCTTT	CASTQVTEAFF
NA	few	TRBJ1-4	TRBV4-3	TGCGCCAGCAGCCAAGATGGGCAGGGTAGGGGTTCGGGTGAAAAACTGTTTTTT	CASSQDGQGRGSGEKLFF
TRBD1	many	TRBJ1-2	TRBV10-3	TGTGCCATCAGCCAGGGACAGGCTAAGAACTATGGCTACACCTTC	CAISQGQAKNYGYTF
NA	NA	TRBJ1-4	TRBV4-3	TGCGCCAGCAGCCCGTCATTCCAGCTCGGGGCTCGGGCTTTTTTTTTT	CASSPSFQLGARAFFF
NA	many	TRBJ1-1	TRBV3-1	TGTGCCAGCAGCCAAGGTTTGGAGCGAATGAACACTGAAGCTTTCTTT	CASSQGLERMNTEAFF
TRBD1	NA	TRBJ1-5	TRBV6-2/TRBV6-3	TGTGCCAGCAGTTATTGGGACAGGGGCAATCAGCCCCAGCATTTT	CASSYWDRGNQPQHF
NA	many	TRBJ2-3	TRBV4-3	TGCGCCAGCAGCCTACGAGGGCAGGGTACGGATACGCAGTATTTT	CASSLRGQGTDTQYF
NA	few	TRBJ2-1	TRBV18	TGTGCCAGCTCCGGGACCCTAGGGATCAATGAGCAGTTCTTC	CASSGTLGINEQFF
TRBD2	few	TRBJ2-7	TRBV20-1	TGCAGTGCTAGGTCTAGCGGGGGGCCAATCTACGAGCAGTACTTC	CSARSSGGPIYEQYF
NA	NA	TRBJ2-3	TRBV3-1	TGTGCCAGCAGCCAAGGCCTGGACCGGCTTTTTAGCACAGATACGCAGTATTTT	CASSQGLDRLFSTDTQYF
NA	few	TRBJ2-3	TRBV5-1	TGCGCCAGCAGTCAAAGCGGAACAGATACGCAGTATTTT	CASSQSGTDTQYF
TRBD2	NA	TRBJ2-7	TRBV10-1	TGCGCCAGCAGTGCAGCGGGGACCTCCTACGAGCAGTACTTC	CASSAAGTSYEQYF
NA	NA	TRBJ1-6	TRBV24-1	TGTGCCACCAGTGGTCCTTATAATTCACCCCTCCACTTT	CATSGPYNSPLHF
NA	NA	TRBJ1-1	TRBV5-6	TGTGCCAGCAGCTTATGGGGGCCGAACACTGAAGCTTTCTTT	CASSLWGPNTEAFF
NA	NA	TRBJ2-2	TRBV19	TGTGCCAGTAGTCCGACAGGAGTCGGGGAGCTGTTTTTT	CASSPTGVGELFF
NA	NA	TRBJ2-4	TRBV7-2	TGTGCCAGGTTCCAGGGGTGCCTCAAAAACATTCAGTACTTC	CARFQGCLKNIQYF
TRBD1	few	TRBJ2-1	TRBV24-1	TGTGCCACCAGTGGAACCGGGACAGGGTTAAATGAGCAGTTCTTC	CATSGTGTGLNEQFF
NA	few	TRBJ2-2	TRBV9	TGTGCCAGCAGCCCCCGGGATGGGGACACCGGGGAGCTGTTTTTT	CASSPRDGDTGELFF
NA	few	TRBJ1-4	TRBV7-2	TGTGCCAGCAGCGGAGGGGCCATGAATGAAAAACTGTTTTTT	CASSGGAMNEKLFF
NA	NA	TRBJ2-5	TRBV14	TGTGCCAGCAGCCAAACGAGGGGTGGTTGGCAGACCCAGTACTTC	CASSQTRGGWQTQYF
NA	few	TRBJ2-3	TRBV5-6	TGTGCCAGCAGCTTACCCCAGGATTTTACATTAGATACGCAGTATTTT	CASSLPQDFTLDTQYF
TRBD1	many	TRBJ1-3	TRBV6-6	TGTGCCAGCAGTTACATGCAGGGGGCGACTGGAAACACCATATATTTT	CASSYMQGATGNTIYF